These 25 T cell receptor beta chains share one sample of origin, sequenced in a study of T cell responses to AZD1222 COVID-19 vaccine. Only in-frame clones appear in the TCRdb table, and some are missing; sequencing was by immunoSEQ multiplex PCR. The table shows 90,000 to 100,000 clones, with 85% to 90% occurring only once. Source: peripheral blood, taken on day 0 of AZD1222 vaccination. These receptors all come from an adult in good health.

This chain uses TRBV7-3 with TRBJ1-2; no clear D. V dropped 2 bases and J dropped 6 bases, with 10 bases sitting between them. Germline V gene lookup returns CDR1 SGHTA and CDR2 FQGTGA. The CDR3 length is 13 residues. The CDR3: CASSLDGRDGYTF. In DNA form, the CDR3 reads TGTGCCAGCAGCTTAGATGGGAGGGATGGCTACACCTTC. The full variable domain, completed using reference TRBV7-3 and TRBJ1-2, is GAGVSQTPSNKVTEKGKYVELRCDPISGHTALYWYRQSLGQGPEFLIYFQGTGAADDSGLPNDRFFAVRPEGSVSTLKIQRTERGDSAVYLCASSLDGRDGYTFGSGTRLTVV.

This clone appeared a single time. The CDR3 DNA reads TGTGCCAGCAGCCAAGACATCGGGACAGGCCGCCAGCCCCAGCATTTT. It is translated as CASSQDIGTGRQPQHF. The J gene is TRBJ1-5, the V gene TRBV4-2; 8 positions match TRBD1. CDR3 size: 16 residues. V shed 0 bases, J shed 7 bases, and the junction held 8 bases outside the gene matches. CDR1 LGHNA and CDR2 YNFKEQ come from the germline V gene.

The gene calls are TRBV15 and TRBJ1-1; D may be TRBD1 (6 bases). Between the trimmed V and J ends, which lost 1 base and 5 bases, there was a span of 14 bases. Germline CDR1 LNHNV, CDR2 YYDKDF (reference sequence). CDR3 length equals 15 residues. In nucleotides, the CDR3 is TGTGCCACCAGCAGAGGAGGGGGAGTCGGTACTGAAGCTTTCTTT. As protein: CATSRGGGVGTEAFF.

To note about this clone: The sample has other DNA sequences that encode this CDR3 too. This chain links TRBV2 with TRBJ1-2; D uncertain. This CDR3 spans 12 amino acids. V was cut by 2 bases and J by 4 bases, with 5 bases left in between. Germline-derived CDR1 and CDR2 are SNHLY and FYNNEI. CDR3 nucleotides: TGTGCCAGCAGTGAACGAGGCTATGGCTACACCTTC. It yields the protein CASSERGYGYTF.

The chain joins TRBV12-5 to TRBJ2-3, with D perhaps assigned TRBD1 or TRBD2 (5 bases each). The CDR3 runs to 17 residues. In germline, CDR1 is LGHNT, CDR2 FRNRAP. Deletions cut 5 bases from V and 4 bases from J, with 22 bases between. The DNA for the CDR3 is TGTGCTAGTGGTCCGGGGAACTCAGGGAGATTGGCAGATACGCAGTATTTT. As protein: CASGPGNSGRLADTQYF.

The chain employs TRBV29-1 and TRBJ1-2; 7 bases map to TRBD1. This CDR3 contains 13 residues. Germline CDR1 is SQVTM and CDR2 is ANQGSEA. J gave up 6 bases and V 6 bases, and 10 bases lay outside the gene matches. The chain's CDR3 is CSVNRGTGDGYTF. CDR3 DNA: TGCAGCGTCAACAGGGGTACTGGAGATGGCTACACCTTC.

This clone was seen a few times. V and J are TRBV5-1 and TRBJ2-1; 7 nucleotides agree with TRBD2. V was pared by 3 bases and J by 6 bases, with 12 bases of the junction left unmatched. Germline V gene sequence: CDR1 SGHRS, CDR2 YFSETQ. CDR3 length: 16 amino acids. CDR3 DNA sequence: TGCGCCAGCAGCTGGGTTGGCGGGACTACCGTCAATGAGCAGTTCTTC. Amino acid sequence: CASSWVGGTTVNEQFF.

CDR3 nucleotides: TGTGCCAGCAGACCGACAGCGAACACTGAAGCTTTCTTT. It yields the protein CASRPTANTEAFF. The chain links TRBV28 to TRBJ1-1; perhaps TRBD1 as D (5 bases). Germline lookup yields CDR1 MDHEN and CDR2 SYDVKM. The CDR3 consists of 13 residues. Deletions cut 6 bases from V and 1 base from J, with 9 bases between.

This chain uses TRBV30 with TRBJ1-1; no definite D call. The V end lost 8 bases, the J end lost 5 bases, and 9 bases lay between the germline ends. This CDR3 contains 10 residues. The germline CDR1 and CDR2 sequences are GTSNPN and SVGIG (reference sequence). CDR3 region: CAGSWTEAFF. In DNA, the CDR3 is TGTGCCGGCAGTTGGACTGAAGCTTTCTTT.

V and J are TRBV4-2 and TRBJ1-1; D gene ambiguous. This CDR3 has 14 residues. V was shortened by 1 base and J by 5 bases, with 11 bases between the two germline ends. Germline values: CDR1 LGHNA, CDR2 YNFKEQ. The CDR3 protein is CASSQGRWPTEAFF. CDR3 bases: TGTGCCAGCAGCCAAGGCAGGTGGCCTACTGAAGCTTTCTTT.

There are many counts of this clone. The chain combines TRBV7-8 with TRBJ2-1, with D perhaps TRBD2 (5 bases). Germline-derived CDR1 and CDR2 are SGHVS and FQNEAQ. The germline V and J ends were trimmed by 3 bases and 4 bases, with 13 bases remaining between them. The CDR3 has 15 residues. CDR3 sequence (DNA): TGTGCCAGCAGCTTGGCTAGCCCCCCTTACAATGAGCAGTTCTTC. Protein sequence: CASSLASPPYNEQFF.

The chain combines TRBV24-1 with TRBJ2-1; the D gene is possibly TRBD2 (6 bases). Trimming removed 6 bases from V and 7 bases from J, with 12 bases in between. Germline CDR1 and CDR2: KGHDR and SFDVKD. This CDR3 contains 13 residues. CDR3 coding DNA: TGTGCCACCAGTAAGGGAGGAGCTAATGAGCAGTTCTTC. It is translated as CATSKGGANEQFF.

The table lists this clone with a count of one. The V call is TRBV28, the J call TRBJ1-2; D is undetermined. Germline V gene sequence: CDR1 MDHEN, CDR2 SYDVKM. The V end lost 4 bases, the J end lost 8 bases, and 20 bases lay between the germline ends. This CDR3 is 15 amino acids long. The CDR3 here is CASSSHPRTALGYTF. In DNA form, the CDR3 reads TGTGCCAGCAGTTCACACCCAAGGACCGCCTTGGGCTACACCTTC.

This clone came up a few times. The V call is TRBV16, the J call TRBJ1-5; maybe TRBD1 (6 bases). The length of the CDR3 is 16 residues. V dropped 4 bases and J dropped 7 bases, with 20 bases sitting between them. Germline values: CDR1 KGHSY, CDR2 FQNENV. CDR3 DNA sequence: TGTGCCAGCAGCCCCCTCCAGGGGATGTACGGCCAGCCCCAGCATTTT. Translation: CASSPLQGMYGQPQHF.

J is TRBJ1-2 and V is TRBV28; 8 bases are a match to TRBD1. The CDR3 runs 14 residues. Germline-derived CDR1 and CDR2 are MDHEN and SYDVKM. J was trimmed by 4 bases and V by 4 bases; bases with no gene match: 5. The CDR3 DNA follows: TGTGCCAGCAGTTCCGACAGGGGATTCTATGGCTACACCTTC. Encoded protein: CASSSDRGFYGYTF.

The rearrangement uses TRBV27 and TRBJ1-3; possibly TRBD1 for D (5 bases). In germline, CDR1 is MNHEY, CDR2 SMNVEV (reference sequence). Deletions cut 5 bases from V and 8 bases from J, with 10 bases between. The CDR3 spans 12 residues. The CDR3 DNA reads TGTGCCAGCAGTCACCCGGGGGACACCATATATTTT. This encodes CASSHPGDTIYF.

The chain joins TRBV2 to TRBJ2-1; 10 positions agree with TRBD2. The CDR3 spans 15 residues. CDR1 is SNHLY and CDR2 is FYNNEI in the germline V gene. J gave up 11 bases and V 5 bases, and 12 bases lay outside the gene matches. The CDR3 reads CASSRSGTSDTKQFF. Written as DNA, the CDR3 is TGTGCCAGCAGTCGCTCCGGGACTAGCGATACTAAGCAGTTCTTC. The whole variable domain, filled in from reference TRBV2 and TRBJ2-1, reads EPEVTQTPSHQVTQMGQEVILRCVPISNHLYFYWYRQILGQKVEFLVSFYNNEISEKSEIFDDQFSVERPDGSNFTLKIRSTKLEDSAMYFCASSRSGTSDTKQFFGPGTRLTVL.

CDR3 DNA sequence: TGTGCCAGCAGTAAAAAACAGGGGCCCTATGGCTACACCTTC. This translates into CASSKKQGPYGYTF. The gene calls are TRBV2 and TRBJ1-2; 7 positions match TRBD1. CDR3 size: 14 residues. Germline loops: CDR1 SNHLY, CDR2 FYNNEI. V was clipped by 5 bases and J by 4 bases; unmatched bases: 7.

This clone was detected once. The chain joins TRBV4-2 to TRBJ1-2; no reliable D call. The CDR3 is 14 amino acids. Looked up from germline, CDR1 is LGHNA and CDR2 is YNFKEQ. Deletions cut 6 bases from V and 7 bases from J, with 18 bases between. This CDR3 reads CASRLDPGYAGYTF. CDR3 DNA: TGTGCCAGCAGACTAGACCCGGGTTATGCTGGCTACACCTTC.

The gene calls are TRBV5-1 and TRBJ2-5, with 7 nucleotides matching TRBD2. The CDR3 consists of 16 residues. Trimming removed 1 base from V and 4 bases from J; junction bases left unmatched: 10. Germline loops: CDR1 SGHRS, CDR2 YFSETQ. CDR3 nucleotide sequence: TGCGCCAGCAGCTTGAACCTAGCGGAGCGATCAGAGACCCAGTACTTC. This translates into CASSLNLAERSETQYF.

This clone has a single count. This chain joins TRBV7-2 and TRBJ2-2, with D uncertain. In germline, CDR1 is SGHTA, CDR2 FQGNSA. The CDR3 totals 12 residues. Trimming pared 4 bases from V and 10 bases from J, leaving 10 bases between. CDR3 bases: TGTGCCAGCAGCTGGTGGGCTTCGGAGCTGTTTTTT. As protein: CASSWWASELFF.

This chain uses TRBV27 with TRBJ2-1; D unclear. The CDR3 sequence is 13 residues long. Trimming cost V 2 bases and J 3 bases, with 5 bases left between them. The germline gives CDR1 MNHEY, CDR2 SMNVEV (reference sequence). In nucleotides, the CDR3 is TGTGCCAGCAGTTTAACTCTCTACAATGAGCAGTTCTTC. Protein sequence: CASSLTLYNEQFF.

V and J are TRBV9 and TRBJ2-1; the match to TRBD2 covers 8 bases. The V segment lost 2 bases and the J segment 4 bases; nucleotides outside the gene matches: 5. Germline CDR1 and CDR2: SGDLS and YYNGEE. The CDR3 spans 15 residues. The CDR3 bases are TGTGCCAGCAGCGTGGCAGCGGGAGTATACAATGAGCAGTTCTTC. Its translation: CASSVAAGVYNEQFF.

J is TRBJ1-4 and V is TRBV5-6; 7 nucleotides line up with TRBD1. The trim removed 0 bases at V and 8 bases at J, leaving 13 bases unmatched. Germline V gene sequence: CDR1 SGHDT, CDR2 YYEEEE. CDR3 size: 17 residues. CDR3 bases: TGTGCCAGCAGCTTGGGACCGGGACAGCCCCAGATAGAAAAACTGTTTTTT. Protein sequence: CASSLGPGQPQIEKLFF.

The chain's CDR3 is CASSWGDRLQETQYF. The CDR3 DNA sequence: TGCGCCAGCAGCTGGGGGGACAGACTGCAAGAGACCCAGTACTTC. This rearrangement joins TRBV5-1 to TRBJ2-5; D is possibly TRBD1 (7 bases). Germline CDR1 SGHRS, CDR2 YFSETQ. The CDR3 runs 15 residues. V lost 3 bases and J lost 2, with 14 bases in between.